The clone carrying this T cell receptor beta chain occurred a few times. Its antigen remains unidentified. The data were taken from a study of T cells after yellow fever vaccination. Overall study findings and caveats: Abundant clonotypes from the bulk population could have been carried over as contaminants into FACS-sorted repertoires.

CDR3 size: 14 residues. CDR1 and CDR2 (germline): SGHAT, FQNNGV. The ends were cut back, 6 bases at V and 6 bases at J, with 18 bases in the middle. TCR cDNA, made by 5'RACE template switching, carried an added universal primer site and UMIs. TCRdb re-called the 5' RACE reads with MiXCR, one entry per CDR3 protein. The sample carries fewer than 500,000 distinct CDR3 sequences, 15% to 20% recorded once. The sequence was collected from a man aged 18-30 years who received the YFV17D yellow fever vaccine. The chain has TRBV11-2 and TRBJ2-7; D may be TRBD1 (6 bases). This sample comprised PBMCs, obtained before the yellow fever booster vaccination. CDR3 region: CASSPQGFSSEQYF. The CDR3, as DNA: TGTGCCAGCAGTCCACAGGGTTTCAGTTCCGAGCAGTACTTC.